The entry below describes one TCR beta chain. Sequencing was performed with immunoSEQ multiplex PCR; in TCRdb, only in-frame clones are kept and a portion is missing. The table records 80,000 or so clones, about 93% of them present only once. The data derive from a study of OX40 agonist ivuxolimab in advanced cancers. Study at large: Patients were treated with ivuxolimab, an agonistic anti-OX40 (CD134) antibody. One patient with hepatocellular carcinoma and two with cutaneous melanoma, three in all, had partial responses. At 82.7% male, the cohort had a mean age of 60 years, ranging from about 23 to 80.

Trimming took off 0 bases at V and 7 bases at J, with 13 bases between the two ends. Germline CDR1 is SGHRS and CDR2 is YFSETQ. This CDR3 contains 15 residues. The starting material was CD4+ or CD8+ T cells sorted from blood, obtained in a trial of the OX40 agonist ivuxolimab. The receptor's source is an adult with an advanced solid tumor such as melanoma, head and neck, liver or kidney cancer. This chain uses TRBV5-1 with TRBJ2-2; D is perhaps TRBD1 (6 bases). The CDR3 DNA is TGCGCCAGCAGCTTGGCTACAGGGCAGATCGGGGAGCTGTTTTTT. It specifies CASSLATGQIGELFF. Full variable domain (remainder filled in from reference TRBV5-1 and TRBJ2-2): KAGVTQTPRYLIKTRGQQVTLSCSPISGHRSVSWYQQTPGQGLQFLFEYFSETQRNKGNFPGRFSGRQFSNSRSEMNVSTLELGDSALYLCASSLATGQIGELFFGEGSRLTVL.